Included here is one T cell receptor (beta chain) sequence, with context. What it binds is unknown. The V gene lost 5 bases and the J gene lost 7 bases, with 15 bases spanning the gap. The CDR3 sequence is 13 residues long. Germline V gives CDR1 GTSNPN, CDR2 SVGIG (reference sequence). The sample comes from a study of cytomegalovirus exposure and HLA in healthy donors. The study's findings and limits: It was around 160 TCR beta chains that were listed as cytomegalovirus-associated. Reported performance of the classifier showed diagnosis of cytomegalovirus status with high specificity and sensitivity.

The donors were members of the validation cohort, which comprised about 130 subjects and was separate from the first cohort of roughly 700 subjects. Clones were sequenced by immunoSEQ multiplex PCR, and TCRdb holds only the in-frame ones, with some missing. The sample has 110,000 to 150,000 clones, approximately 85% seen once. The chain couples TRBV30 to TRBJ2-1; a weak D match, TRBD2 (5 bases). The TCR sequence derives from a woman younger than 45 in good health and CMV-seronegative. Sequencing was done on a sample of PBMCs. The CDR3 DNA is TGTGCCTGGGGGCTGAGTAGCGCGAATGAGCAGTTCTTC. It is translated as CAWGLSSANEQFF.